This T cell receptor beta chain is from a study of T cell changes during pregnancy in multiple sclerosis. TCRdb's table, derived via immunoSEQ multiplex PCR, lists solely in-frame clones and lacks some. The profile shows roughly 39,000 clones, about 90% of them singletons. There are 17 residues in the CDR3. V lost 5 bases, J lost 3 bases, and 8 bases stayed unmatched. CDR1 and CDR2 (germline): SGHVS, FNYEAQ. The sequence was obtained from a female donor with multiple sclerosis, enrolled in a pregnancy study. Sequenced material: CD4+ T cells from peripheral blood mononuclear cells, taken before pregnancy. V usage is TRBV7-6 and J usage is TRBJ2-2, with TRBD2 matching over 11 bases. The CDR3 region has the DNA TGTGCCAGCAGCCACAATAGACTAGCGGGGTACACCGGGGAGCTGTTTTTT. Protein product: CASSHNRLAGYTGELFF.